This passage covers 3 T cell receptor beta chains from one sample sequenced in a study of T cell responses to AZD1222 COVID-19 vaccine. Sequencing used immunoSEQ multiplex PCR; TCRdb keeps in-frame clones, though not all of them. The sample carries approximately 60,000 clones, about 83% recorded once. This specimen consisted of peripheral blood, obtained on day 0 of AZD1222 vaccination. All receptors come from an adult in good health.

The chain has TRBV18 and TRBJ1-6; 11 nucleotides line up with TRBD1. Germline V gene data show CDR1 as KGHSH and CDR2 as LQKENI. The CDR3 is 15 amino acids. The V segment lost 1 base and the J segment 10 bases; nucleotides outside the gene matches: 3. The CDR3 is CASSPRTGGWSPLHF. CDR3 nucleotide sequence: TGTGCCAGCTCACCACGGACAGGGGGCTGGTCACCCCTCCACTTT.

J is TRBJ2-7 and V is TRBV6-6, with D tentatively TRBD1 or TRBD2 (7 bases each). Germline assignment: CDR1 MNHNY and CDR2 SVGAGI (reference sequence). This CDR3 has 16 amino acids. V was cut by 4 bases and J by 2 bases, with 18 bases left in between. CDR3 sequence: CASSSMGRGRTYEQYF. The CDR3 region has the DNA TGTGCCAGCAGTTCAATGGGGAGGGGGCGAACCTACGAGCAGTACTTC.

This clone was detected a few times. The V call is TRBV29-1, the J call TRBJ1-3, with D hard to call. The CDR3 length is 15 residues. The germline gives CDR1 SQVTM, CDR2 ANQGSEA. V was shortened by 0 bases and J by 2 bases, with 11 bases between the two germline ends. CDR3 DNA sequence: TGCAGCGTTGAAGATTCGTTTAACACTGGAAACACCATATATTTT. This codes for CSVEDSFNTGNTIYF.